The 24 T cell receptor beta chains presented below share a single source sample, sequenced in a study of T-cell reconstitution after alpha-beta-depleted transplantation in children (dated by TCRdb to 2016 to 2017). The library was generated by PCR. The run used an Illumina HiSeq 2500. TCR library preparation used molecular barcoding, with unique molecular identifiers applied to normalize quantification of the TCRbeta repertoire. TCRdb cleaned the public reads at Q25 with fastp, built clones with MiXCR and kept in-frame beta chains. CDR3 protein sequences are deduplicated, and each keeps its most common genes and DNA. The sample yields some 600,000 distinct CDR3 sequences; around 13% were counted once. The top ten clones comprise over 2% of the sample. Explained via the paper, the treatment or condition label denotes: allogeneic hematopoietic cell transplantation with graft depleted of TCRalphabeta T cells and CD19 B cells.

The sequencing used PBMCs, mostly from graft donor cells, collected 360 days after TCRalphabeta/CD19-depleted stem cell transplant. These receptors were collected from a male patient younger than 18 who had a stem cell transplant for acute myeloid leukemia, so the T cells may come from the graft donor.

In its sample, this clonotype was seen a few times. The gene calls are TRBV12-3 or TRBV12-4 and TRBJ1-1, with no clear D. The V gene lost 1 base and the J gene lost 2 bases, with 8 bases spanning the gap. This CDR3 has 14 amino acids. The CDR3 is CASSLVTVNTEAFF. The DNA for the CDR3 is TGTGCCAGCAGTTTAGTGACGGTTAACACTGAAGCTTTCTTT.

This clonotype was picked up many times. This chain connects TRBV5-5 to TRBJ2-5; 7 positions match TRBD2. Trimming at V came to 0 bases and at J to 7 bases, leaving 6 bases not matched to a gene. This CDR3 has 14 amino acids. CDR1 and CDR2 from the germline V gene are SGHKS and YYEKEE (reference sequence). CDR3 DNA sequence: TGTGCCAGCAGCTTGGGGGGGAGGGAAGGGACCCAGTACTTC. Its translation is CASSLGGREGTQYF.

This clonotype was counted ten times or more. The rearrangement joins TRBV7-2 to TRBJ2-3, with 8 nucleotides matching TRBD2. J lost 2 bases, V lost 5 bases, and 9 bases had no gene match. The CDR3 spans 16 residues. Germline assignment: CDR1 SGHTA and CDR2 FQGNSA. As DNA, the CDR3 is TGTGCCAGCAGCCGTACACCTAGCGGGTCCACAGATACGCAGTATTTT. It encodes CASSRTPSGSTDTQYF.

This clonotype has only one observation. The chain recombines TRBV7-3 with TRBJ2-1; a possible D gene is TRBD1 (5 bases). This CDR3 has 16 amino acids. Germline V gene sequence: CDR1 SGHTA, CDR2 FQGTGA. Trimming pared 1 base from V and 0 bases from J, leaving 10 bases between. The CDR3, as DNA: TGTGCCAGCAGCTTAATCAGAAGGGGCTCCTACAATGAGCAGTTCTTC. Translated, it gives CASSLIRRGSYNEQFF.

The V call is TRBV11-2, the J call TRBJ2-7; TRBD2 matches 13 bases. CDR3 length: 18 residues. The trim removed 7 bases at V and 0 bases at J, leaving 12 bases unmatched. CDR1 and CDR2 (germline): SGHAT, FQNNGV. In DNA, the CDR3 is TGTGCCAGCATCGTGGGGACTAGCGGGGCCTGGGGCTCCTACGAGCAGTACTTC. Its protein is CASIVGTSGAWGSYEQYF.

This clonotype has more than one count but fewer than ten. This sequence joins TRBV20-1 and TRBJ2-1; TRBD1 agrees at 7 bases. Germline V lookup: CDR1 DFQATT, CDR2 SNEGSKA (reference sequence). V lost 5 bases to trimming and J lost 1 base; unmatched junction nucleotides: 5. This CDR3 region has 14 residues. The CDR3 loop is CSAENRGSYNEQFF. The CDR3 bases are TGCAGTGCTGAGAACAGGGGTTCCTACAATGAGCAGTTCTTC.

This clonotype was observed a few times. The chain carries TRBV19 and TRBJ2-7; weak D call: TRBD1 (6 bases). V lost 6 bases to trimming and J lost 3 bases, with 15 bases between them. This CDR3 has 14 residues. Germline CDR1 is LNHDA and CDR2 is SQIVND (reference sequence). Written as DNA, the CDR3 is TGTGCCAGTAGAAGAACAGGGTTGGTCTACGAGCAGTACTTC. The encoded protein is CASRRTGLVYEQYF.

The sample holds many counts of this clonotype. In nucleotides, the CDR3 is TGTGCCAGCAGCTTCAGACAGGGATCCTACGAGCAGTACTTC. It encodes CASSFRQGSYEQYF. This chain uses TRBV7-9 with TRBJ2-7, with 7 bases lining up with TRBD1. J was trimmed by 1 base and V by 3 bases; bases with no gene match: 3. The V gene's germline CDR1 is SEHNR and CDR2 FQNEAQ (reference sequence). This CDR3 comprises 14 residues.

This clonotype has more than one count but fewer than ten. This chain links TRBV24-1 with TRBJ2-1; 11 bases fit TRBD1. The germline V gene has CDR1 KGHDR and CDR2 SFDVKD. V lost 9 bases to trimming and J lost 9 bases; unmatched junction nucleotides: 6. The CDR3 contains 13 residues. CDR3 region: CATGQGARIEQFF. The CDR3 nucleotides read TGTGCCACCGGACAGGGGGCGAGGATTGAGCAGTTCTTC.

This clonotype showed up just a few times. The chain has TRBV14 and TRBJ2-6; the D gene could be TRBD1 or TRBD2 (5 bases each). The germline V gene encodes CDR1 SGHDN and CDR2 FVKESK. V dropped 4 bases and J dropped 0 bases, with 19 bases sitting between them. This CDR3 spans 19 amino acids. The CDR3 nucleotides are TGTGCCAGCAGCCCCCTAGGGGCAGGGACCCTCTCTGGGGCCAACGTCCTGACTTTC. Its protein product is CASSPLGAGTLSGANVLTF.

This clonotype came up many times. The rearrangement joins TRBV12-5 to TRBJ2-1, with 11 bases matching TRBD2. The germline gives CDR1 LGHNT, CDR2 FRNRAP. J gave up 0 bases and V 6 bases, and 13 bases lay outside the gene matches. The CDR3 loop spans 19 amino acids. The CDR3 here is CASGLSGLAGWSSYNEQFF. CDR3 sequence (DNA): TGTGCTAGTGGCTTATCAGGACTAGCGGGCTGGAGCTCCTACAATGAGCAGTTCTTC.

This chain connects TRBV7-9 to TRBJ2-1; D possibly corresponds to TRBD1 (8 bases). This CDR3 is 17 amino acids long. Germline V gene sequence: CDR1 SEHNR, CDR2 FQNEAQ (reference sequence). The V and J ends lost 5 bases and 5 bases respectively, with 22 bases between them. The CDR3 here is CASSAMTGDYNHNEQFF. The CDR3 nucleotides are TGTGCCAGCAGCGCTATGACAGGGGACTACAACCACAATGAGCAGTTCTTC.

This clonotype was seen more than once but under ten times. The V call is TRBV7-2, the J call TRBJ2-2, with TRBD2 matching over 8 bases. V lost 2 bases, J lost 4 bases, and 6 bases stayed unmatched. There are 16 residues in the CDR3. Germline assignment: CDR1 SGHTA and CDR2 FQGNSA. CDR3 bases: TGTGCCAGCAGCTTACGTCGGCTAGCGGGCACCGGGGAGCTGTTTTTT. Translating it yields CASSLRRLAGTGELFF.

This clonotype was seen a few times. The chain joins TRBV20-1 to TRBJ2-7; perhaps TRBD1 as D (6 bases). Between the trimmed V and J ends, which lost 1 base and 4 bases, there was a span of 8 bases. Looked up from germline, CDR1 is DFQATT and CDR2 is SNEGSKA (reference sequence). The CDR3 covers 12 residues. The CDR3 region is CSARGRGYEQYF. The CDR3 DNA sequence: TGCAGTGCTAGAGGCAGGGGTTACGAGCAGTACTTC.

The V gene is TRBV24-1, the J gene TRBJ2-1; unclear D gene. The germline gives CDR1 KGHDR, CDR2 SFDVKD. This CDR3 region has 14 residues. The V gene lost 3 bases and the J gene lost 2 bases, with 7 bases spanning the gap. The CDR3 DNA is TGTGCCACCAGTGATATCGCGCCCTACAATGAGCAGTTCTTC. This gives the protein CATSDIAPYNEQFF.

This clonotype showed up many times. The gene calls are TRBV7-3 and TRBJ2-1, with 7 bases identical to TRBD2. Germline lookup yields CDR1 SGHTA and CDR2 FQGTGA. V lost 3 bases and J lost 6; bases outside the gene matches: 8. The CDR3 length is 15 residues. This CDR3 is CASSLGGRVGNEQFF. The CDR3 bases are TGTGCCAGCAGCTTGGGCGGGAGAGTGGGCAATGAGCAGTTCTTC.

This clonotype was observed at least ten times. The chain recombines TRBV18 with TRBJ2-5, with unresolved D. V dropped 2 bases and J dropped 3 bases, with 13 bases sitting between them. This CDR3 contains 15 residues. The germline V gene encodes CDR1 KGHSH and CDR2 LQKENI. The CDR3 here is CASSPTFSWEETQYF. The CDR3 DNA follows: TGTGCCAGCTCACCAACTTTCTCATGGGAAGAGACCCAGTACTTC.

The V call is TRBV11-1, the J call TRBJ2-6; 7 bases map to TRBD2. The CDR3 sequence is 17 residues long. After removal of 3 bases from V and 2 bases from J, the junction contained 7 bases not matched to a gene. Germline loops: CDR1 SGHAT, CDR2 FQDESV (reference sequence). In DNA, the CDR3 is TGTGCCAGCAGCTTTCACGGGGGGTCAACTGGGGCCAACGTCCTGACTTTC. It codes for CASSFHGGSTGANVLTF. Full variable domain (missing parts from reference TRBV11-1 and TRBJ2-6): EAEVAQSPRYKITEKSQAVAFWCDPISGHATLYWYRQILGQGPELLVQFQDESVVDDSQLPKDRFSAERLKGVDSTLKIQPAELGDSAMYLCASSFHGGSTGANVLTFGAGSRLTVL.

This clonotype was counted a few times. This chain uses TRBV6-1 with TRBJ2-1; D gene unclear. The V gene's germline CDR1 is MNHNS and CDR2 SASEGT. Trimming stripped 0 bases from V and 4 bases from J, with 10 bases between. This CDR3 has 15 amino acids. This CDR3 is CASSEAGLLYNEQFF. The CDR3 DNA reads TGTGCCAGCAGTGAAGCAGGCCTGCTTTACAATGAGCAGTTCTTC.

This sequence joins TRBV5-1 and TRBJ2-7, with 10 bases identical to TRBD1. The CDR3 spans 14 residues. The germline gives CDR1 SGHRS, CDR2 YFSETQ. V shed 5 bases and J 3 bases; nucleotides not matched to a gene: 5. CDR3 in DNA: TGCGCCAGCAGGATAGGGACAGGGGACTACGAGCAGTACTTC. Its translation is CASRIGTGDYEQYF.

This clonotype turned up a few times. The chain is built from TRBV20-1 and TRBJ2-5, with a tentative D call TRBD1 (5 bases). The CDR3 is 13 residues long. V was trimmed by 6 bases and J by 4 bases, leaving 15 bases between them. Germline CDR1 and CDR2: DFQATT and SNEGSKA (reference sequence). This CDR3 is CSADMGRGETQYF. The CDR3 nucleotides read TGCAGTGCAGACATGGGGCGAGGAGAGACCCAGTACTTC.

This clonotype occurred a few times. The chain joins TRBV7-3 to TRBJ2-3; 11 nucleotides line up with TRBD2. The length of the CDR3 is 15 residues. The J segment lost 5 bases and the V segment lost 2 bases, leaving 3 bases of the junction unmatched. The germline gives CDR1 SGHTA, CDR2 FQGTGA. The DNA of the CDR3 is TGTGCCAGCAGCTTACGACTAGCGGGGCTAGATACGCAGTATTTT. It encodes CASSLRLAGLDTQYF.

This clonotype was counted many times. The chain joins TRBV4-2 to TRBJ2-2; TRBD2 matches at 10 bases. This CDR3 has 17 amino acids. From germline, CDR1 is LGHNA and CDR2 YNFKEQ. Unmatched junction bases numbered 5, after V lost 1 base and J lost 3 bases. This CDR3 is CASSQVGLAGDTGELFF. The CDR3 DNA is TGTGCCAGCAGCCAAGTTGGGCTAGCGGGAGACACCGGGGAGCTGTTTTTT.

This clonotype showed up many times. The CDR3 spells CASSLGLGVAGELFF. CDR3 bases: TGTGCCAGCAGCTTGGGACTAGGAGTGGCCGGGGAGCTGTTTTTT. The gene calls are TRBV5-5 and TRBJ2-2; tentatively, D is TRBD2 (6 bases). The CDR3 runs 15 residues. Germline CDR1 and CDR2: SGHKS and YYEKEE (reference sequence). Trimming pared 0 bases from V and 6 bases from J, leaving 12 bases between.